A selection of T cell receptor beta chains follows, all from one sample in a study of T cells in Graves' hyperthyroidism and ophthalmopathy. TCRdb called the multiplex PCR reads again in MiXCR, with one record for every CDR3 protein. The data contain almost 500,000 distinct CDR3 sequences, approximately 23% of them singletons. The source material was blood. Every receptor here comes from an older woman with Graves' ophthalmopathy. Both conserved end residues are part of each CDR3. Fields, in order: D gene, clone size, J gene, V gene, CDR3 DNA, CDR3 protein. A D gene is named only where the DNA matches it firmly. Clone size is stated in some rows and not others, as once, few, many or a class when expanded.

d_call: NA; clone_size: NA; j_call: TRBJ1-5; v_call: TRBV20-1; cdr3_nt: TGCAGTGGAGCAAAAGGGGATCAGCCCCAGCATTTT; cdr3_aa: CSGAKGDQPQHF
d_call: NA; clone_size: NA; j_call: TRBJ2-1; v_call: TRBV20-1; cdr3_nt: TGCAGTGCCACAGGACTCGACCCCGGGACTCGAAATGAGCAGTTCTTC; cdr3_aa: CSATGLDPGTRNEQFF
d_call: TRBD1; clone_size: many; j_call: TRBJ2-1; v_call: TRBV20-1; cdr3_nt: TGCAGTGCTAGGCCGGGGACAGGGGCCTACAATGAGCAGTTCTTC; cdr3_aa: CSARPGTGAYNEQFF
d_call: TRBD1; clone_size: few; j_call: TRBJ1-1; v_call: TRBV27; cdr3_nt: TGTGCCAGCAGTCCCAAACAGGGGTGGAACACTGAAGCTTTCTTT; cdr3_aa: CASSPKQGWNTEAFF
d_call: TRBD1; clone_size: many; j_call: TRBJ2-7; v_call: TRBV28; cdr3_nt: TGTGCCAGCAACAGGGGCGGGTACGAGCAGTACTTC; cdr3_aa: CASNRGGYEQYF
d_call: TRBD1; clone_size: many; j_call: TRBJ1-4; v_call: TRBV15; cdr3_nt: TGTGCCACCAGCAGCGGACAGGGGGGGACAACTAATGAAAAACTGTTTTTT; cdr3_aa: CATSSGQGGTTNEKLFF
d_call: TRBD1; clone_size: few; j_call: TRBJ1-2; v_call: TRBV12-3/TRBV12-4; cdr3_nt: TGTGCCAGCAATCTTATGGGACAGGGGATCTATGGCTACACCTTC; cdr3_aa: CASNLMGQGIYGYTF
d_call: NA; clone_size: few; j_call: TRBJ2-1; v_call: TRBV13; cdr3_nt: TGTGCCAGCACTAAGCGGACCTCCTACAATGAGCAGTTCTTC; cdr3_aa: CASTKRTSYNEQFF
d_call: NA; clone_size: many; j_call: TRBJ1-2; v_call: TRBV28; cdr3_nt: TGTGCCAGCAGAGGCCTCCGGGGAGGGAACTATGGCTACACCTTC; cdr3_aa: CASRGLRGGNYGYTF
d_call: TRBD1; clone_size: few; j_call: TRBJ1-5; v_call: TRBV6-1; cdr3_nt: TGTGCCAGCAGTTTGTCAGGGGGCGGTCAGCCCCAGCATTTT; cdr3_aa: CASSLSGGGQPQHF
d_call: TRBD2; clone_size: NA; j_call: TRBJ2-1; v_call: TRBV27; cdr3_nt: TGTGCCAGCAGTAAAAAGACTAGCGGGAGTCGGGGTGAGCAGTTCTTC; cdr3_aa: CASSKKTSGSRGEQFF
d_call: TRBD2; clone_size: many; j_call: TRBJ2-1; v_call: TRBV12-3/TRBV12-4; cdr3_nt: TGTGCCAGCAGTTTATGGACTAGCGGGAGTGGCGAGCAGTTCTTC; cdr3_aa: CASSLWTSGSGEQFF
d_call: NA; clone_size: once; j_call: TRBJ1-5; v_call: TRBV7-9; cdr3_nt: TGTGCCAGCAGCGCAGAGGGGGGCAATCAGCCCCAGCATTTT; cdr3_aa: CASSAEGGNQPQHF
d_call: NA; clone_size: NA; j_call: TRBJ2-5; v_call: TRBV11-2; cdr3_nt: TGTGCCAGCAGCTTAGGGGTTGGGGGGTCCCAGTACTTC; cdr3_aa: CASSLGVGGSQYF
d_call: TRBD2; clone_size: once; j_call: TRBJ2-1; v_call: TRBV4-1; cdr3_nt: TGCGCCAGCCGTCGGGGACTAGCGGGAGTTAATGAGCAGTTCTTC; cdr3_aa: CASRRGLAGVNEQFF
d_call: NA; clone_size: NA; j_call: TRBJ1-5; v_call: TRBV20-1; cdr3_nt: TGCAGTGCTCTCCGGGACAACATAGTTCAGCCCCAGCATTTT; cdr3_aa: CSALRDNIVQPQHF
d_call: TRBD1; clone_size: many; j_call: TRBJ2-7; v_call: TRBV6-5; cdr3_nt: TGTGCCAGCAGTTACTCCTCCCCGGGACAGGGGTATGAGCAGTACTTC; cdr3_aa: CASSYSSPGQGYEQYF
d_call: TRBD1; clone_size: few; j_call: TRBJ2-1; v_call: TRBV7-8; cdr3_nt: TGTGCCAGCAGTACCTCCGGGACAGGGCTCAATGAGCAGTTCTTC; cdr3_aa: CASSTSGTGLNEQFF
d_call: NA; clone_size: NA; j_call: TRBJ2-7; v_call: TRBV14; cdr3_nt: TGTGCCAGCAGCCAAGATTTAGCGGAACCCTACGAGCAGTACTTC; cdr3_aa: CASSQDLAEPYEQYF
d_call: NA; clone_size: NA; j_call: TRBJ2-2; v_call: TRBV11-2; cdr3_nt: TGTGCCAGCAGGGGCGGGGAGCTGTTTTTT; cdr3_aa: CASRGGELFF
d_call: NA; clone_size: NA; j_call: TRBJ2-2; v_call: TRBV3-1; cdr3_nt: TGTGCCAGCAGCCATTCGAACACCGGGGAGCTGTTTTTT; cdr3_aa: CASSHSNTGELFF
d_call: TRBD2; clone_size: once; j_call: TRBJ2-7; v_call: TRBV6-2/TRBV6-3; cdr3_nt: TGTGCCAGCAGTCCAGGGTCTAGCGGATCCTACGAGCAGTACTTC; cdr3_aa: CASSPGSSGSYEQYF
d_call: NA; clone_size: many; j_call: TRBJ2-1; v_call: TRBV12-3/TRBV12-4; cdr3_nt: TGTGCCACCGGGAGTAGCTCCTACAATGAGCAGTTCTTC; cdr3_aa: CATGSSSYNEQFF
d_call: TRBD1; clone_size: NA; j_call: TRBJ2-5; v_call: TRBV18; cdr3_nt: TGTGCCAGCTCACGGCCCACAGGGGGAGGAGAGACCCAGTACTTC; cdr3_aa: CASSRPTGGGETQYF
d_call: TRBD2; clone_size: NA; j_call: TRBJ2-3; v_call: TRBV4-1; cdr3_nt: TGCGCCAGCAGCCATCCGACTAGCGGCAGCACAGATACGCAGTATTTT; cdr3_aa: CASSHPTSGSTDTQYF
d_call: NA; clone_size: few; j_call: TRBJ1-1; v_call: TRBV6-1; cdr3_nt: TGTGCCAGCAGTGAAGTTAAGGGACGGGGGTCCACTGAAGCTTTCTTT; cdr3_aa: CASSEVKGRGSTEAFF
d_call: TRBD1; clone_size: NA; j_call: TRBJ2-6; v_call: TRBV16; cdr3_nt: TGTGCCAGCAGCCCTTTGGGACAGGGATCCTCTGGGGCCAACGTCCTGACTTTC; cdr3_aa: CASSPLGQGSSGANVLTF
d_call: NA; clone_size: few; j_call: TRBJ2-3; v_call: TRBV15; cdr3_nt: TGTGCCACCAGCGGGGGGTTGAGCGGGCGTAGCACAGATACGCAGTATTTT; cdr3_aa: CATSGGLSGRSTDTQYF
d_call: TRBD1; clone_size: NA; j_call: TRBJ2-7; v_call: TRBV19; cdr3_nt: TGTGCCAGTAGGGAAACCGGGACAGGGCTGAACGAGCAGTACTTC; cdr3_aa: CASRETGTGLNEQYF
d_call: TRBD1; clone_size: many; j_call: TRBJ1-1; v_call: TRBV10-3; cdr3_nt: TGTGCCATCAGTCCCGGGACAGGGAGCACTGAAGCTTTCTTT; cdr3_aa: CAISPGTGSTEAFF
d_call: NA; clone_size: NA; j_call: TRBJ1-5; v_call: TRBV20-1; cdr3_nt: TGCAGTGCTATTAACCTGAAAACTCACAATCAGCCCCAGCATTTT; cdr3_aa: CSAINLKTHNQPQHF
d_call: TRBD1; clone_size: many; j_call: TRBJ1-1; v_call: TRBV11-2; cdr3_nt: TGTGCCAGCAGCTCTGGGACAGCCACTGAAGCTTTCTTT; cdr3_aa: CASSSGTATEAFF
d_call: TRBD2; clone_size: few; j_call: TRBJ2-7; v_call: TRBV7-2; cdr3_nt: TGTGCCAGCAGCGTACGACTAGCGGGAGTACCCCACGAGCAGTACTTC; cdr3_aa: CASSVRLAGVPHEQYF
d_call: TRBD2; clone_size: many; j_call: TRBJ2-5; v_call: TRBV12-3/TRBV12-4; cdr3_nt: TGTGCCAGCAGGACTAGCGGGAGATGGGGAATCGAGACCCAGTACTTC; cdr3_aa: CASRTSGRWGIETQYF
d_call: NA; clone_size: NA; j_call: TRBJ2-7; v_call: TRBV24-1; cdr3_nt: TGTGCCACCAGGGTAGCTGGGGGGCCCCAGCAGTACTTC; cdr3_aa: CATRVAGGPQQYF
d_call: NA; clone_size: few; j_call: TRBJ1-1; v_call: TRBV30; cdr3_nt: TGTGCCTGGAGGTTTGTCAAGAACACTGAAGCTTTCTTT; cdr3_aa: CAWRFVKNTEAFF
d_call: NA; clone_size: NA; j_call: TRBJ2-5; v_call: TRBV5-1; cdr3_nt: TGCGCCAGCAGCGCGGGACTCAGAGAGACCCAGTACTTC; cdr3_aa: CASSAGLRETQYF
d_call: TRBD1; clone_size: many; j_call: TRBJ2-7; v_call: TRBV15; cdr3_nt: TGTGCCACCAGCGCCCTCGGGACAGGGTACTACGAGCAGTACTTC; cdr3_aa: CATSALGTGYYEQYF
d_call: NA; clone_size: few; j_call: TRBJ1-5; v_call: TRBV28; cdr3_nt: TGTGCCAGCCGCCGTATAGGTGGGGGTGTTCGGCCCCAGCATTTT; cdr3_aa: CASRRIGGGVRPQHF
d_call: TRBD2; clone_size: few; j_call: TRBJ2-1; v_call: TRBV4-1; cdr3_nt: TGCGCCAGCAGCCAAGATGCGACTAGCGGGAGGGCACAGCAGTTCTTC; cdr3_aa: CASSQDATSGRAQQFF
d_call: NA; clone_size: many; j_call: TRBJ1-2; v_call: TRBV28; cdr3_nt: TGTGCCAGCAGGGGTTTTGTGGGGAGATCGAGTGGCTACACCTTC; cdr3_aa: CASRGFVGRSSGYTF
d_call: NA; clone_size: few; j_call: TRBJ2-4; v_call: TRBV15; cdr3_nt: TGTGCCACCAGCGCACGGGACGCTAATAACATTCAGTACTTC; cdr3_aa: CATSARDANNIQYF
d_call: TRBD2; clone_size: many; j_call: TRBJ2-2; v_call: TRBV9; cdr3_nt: TGTGCCAGCAGCGTTGGGACTAGTGACACCGGGGAGCTGTTTTTT; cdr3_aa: CASSVGTSDTGELFF
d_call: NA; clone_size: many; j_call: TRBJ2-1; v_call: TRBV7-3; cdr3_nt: TGTGCCAGCAGCCCCGGGAGAGGGGGCTACAATGAGCAGTTCTTC; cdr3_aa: CASSPGRGGYNEQFF
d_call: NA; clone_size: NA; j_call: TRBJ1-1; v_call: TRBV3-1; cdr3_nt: TGTGCCAGCAGCCAAGTGACTACAGGGACGAACACTGAAGCTCTCTTT; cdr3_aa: CASSQVTTGTNTEALF
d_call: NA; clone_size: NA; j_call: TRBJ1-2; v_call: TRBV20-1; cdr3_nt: TGCAGTGCTAGAGACGTCGATAACTATGGCTACACCTTC; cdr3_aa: CSARDVDNYGYTF
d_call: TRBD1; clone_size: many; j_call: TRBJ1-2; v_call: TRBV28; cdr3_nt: TGTGCCAGCAGTTTCGACAGGGGGCAAGGCTATGGCTACACCTTC; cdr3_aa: CASSFDRGQGYGYTF
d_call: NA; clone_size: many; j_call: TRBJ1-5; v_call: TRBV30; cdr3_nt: TGTGCCTGGAGTGTCCAGTACAATCAGCCCCAGCATTTT; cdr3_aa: CAWSVQYNQPQHF
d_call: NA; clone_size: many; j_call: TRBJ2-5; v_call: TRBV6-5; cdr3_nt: TGTGCCAGCAGTTACTACAGGGAGCAAGAGACCCAGTACTTC; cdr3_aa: CASSYYREQETQYF
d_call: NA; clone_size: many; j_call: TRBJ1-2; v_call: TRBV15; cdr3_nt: TGTGCCACCAGCCCCCACGGGGATGTGCCATCGACTGGCTACACCTTC; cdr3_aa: CATSPHGDVPSTGYTF
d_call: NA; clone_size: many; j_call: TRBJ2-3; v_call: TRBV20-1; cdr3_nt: TGCAGTGCTCCCCTAGCGTCCCGAGGGACAGATACGCAGTATTTT; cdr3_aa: CSAPLASRGTDTQYF
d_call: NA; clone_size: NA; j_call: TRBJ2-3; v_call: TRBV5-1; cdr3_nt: TGCGCCAGCAGCTTAGGACGAGGGAGAAGAGGGCACACAGATACGCAGTATTTT; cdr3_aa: CASSLGRGRRGHTDTQYF
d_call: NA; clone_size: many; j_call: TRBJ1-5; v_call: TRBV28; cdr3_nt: TGTGCCAGCAGTTTAGTCGGGGATAATCAGCCCCAGCATTTT; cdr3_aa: CASSLVGDNQPQHF
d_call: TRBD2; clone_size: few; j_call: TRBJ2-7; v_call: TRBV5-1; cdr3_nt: TGCGCCAGCAGCTCCTGGACTAGCGTCTACGAGCAGTACTTC; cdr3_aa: CASSSWTSVYEQYF
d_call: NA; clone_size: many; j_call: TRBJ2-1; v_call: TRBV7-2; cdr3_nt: TGTGCCAGCAGCTCAGGACCCCCCGGGTACAATGAGCAGTTCTTC; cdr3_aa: CASSSGPPGYNEQFF
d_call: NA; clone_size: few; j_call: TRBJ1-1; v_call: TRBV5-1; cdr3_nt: TGCGCCAGCAGCCCAGCGGGCAGCTACACTGAAGCTTTCTTT; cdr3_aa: CASSPAGSYTEAFF
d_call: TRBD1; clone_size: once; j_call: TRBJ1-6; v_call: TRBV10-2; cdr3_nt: TGCGCCAGCACCTGGACAGGGGCTAATTCACCCCTCCACTTT; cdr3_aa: CASTWTGANSPLHF
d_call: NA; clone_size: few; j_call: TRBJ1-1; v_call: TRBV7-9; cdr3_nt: TGTGCCAGCAGCTTTAACCCCGAGAACACTGAAGCTTTCTTT; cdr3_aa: CASSFNPENTEAFF
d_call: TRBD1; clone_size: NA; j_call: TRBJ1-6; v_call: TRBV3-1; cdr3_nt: TGTGCCAGCAGCCAAGGGCTCTCGTCGACAGGGAATTCACCCCTCCACTTT; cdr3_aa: CASSQGLSSTGNSPLHF